These 29 T cell receptor beta chains originate from one sample sequenced in a study of blood T cell repertoires in COVID-19. This table comes from immunoSEQ multiplex PCR, and its TCRdb copy is limited to in-frame clones, with some not included. Here the sample spans about 150,000 clones, approximately 86% being singletons. Sequencing was carried out using peripheral blood. These receptors were collected from a woman in her sixties or seventies with active or convalescent COVID-19.

The gene calls are TRBV6-6 and TRBJ1-5, with D perhaps TRBD1 (5 bases). The ends were cut back, 5 bases at V and 3 bases at J, with 20 bases in the middle. The CDR3 has 17 amino acids. Per the germline V gene, CDR1 is MNHNY and CDR2 is SVGAGI (reference sequence). CDR3 bases: TGTGCCAGCAGTCTTGTGGGTACGACAGCGATCAATCAGCCCCAGCATTTT. This gives the protein CASSLVGTTAINQPQHF.

CDR3 bases: TGTGCCAGTAGTGGAGGGCTTTTGAGGGGTGAAAAACTGTTTTTT. Translating it yields CASSGGLLRGEKLFF. The genes are TRBV19 and TRBJ1-4; possible D gene TRBD1, 5 bases. The CDR3 has 15 residues. With 5 bases removed from V and 7 bases from J, the gap between germline ends came to 17 bases. Germline V CDR1 and CDR2: LNHDA, SQIVND (reference sequence).

The table lists this clone with a few counts. V usage is TRBV27 and J usage is TRBJ2-7; D not resolved. The CDR3 has 15 amino acids. The V gene lost 2 bases and the J gene lost 4 bases, with 15 bases spanning the gap. The germline CDR1 and CDR2 sequences are MNHEY and SMNVEV (reference sequence). The DNA for the CDR3 is TGTGCCAGCAGTTTAGTCCCTGGTGCGGATTACGAGCAGTACTTC. Protein: CASSLVPGADYEQYF.

This chain uses TRBV11-3 with TRBJ2-3; 10 bases are a match to TRBD2. After removal of 6 bases from V and 4 bases from J, the junction contained 10 bases not matched to a gene. Germline CDR1 is SGHNT and CDR2 is YENEEA. The length of the CDR3 is 16 residues. The CDR3 protein is CASSRLAGAGADTQYF. DNA for the CDR3: TGTGCCAGCAGTCGGCTAGCGGGGGCCGGAGCAGATACGCAGTATTTT.

The gene calls are TRBV18 and TRBJ1-1, with D maybe TRBD1 (6 bases). Trimming took 4 bases from V and 1 from J, leaving 10 bases between them. Germline CDR1 KGHSH, CDR2 LQKENI. This CDR3 has 14 amino acids. The CDR3 DNA sequence: TGTGCCAGCTCACACTCAGGGGAGAACACTGAAGCTTTCTTT. Amino acids: CASSHSGENTEAFF.

This sequence joins TRBV7-9 and TRBJ1-2; D is undetermined. V was pared by 5 bases and J by 4 bases, with 17 bases between. The germline V gene has CDR1 SEHNR and CDR2 FQNEAQ (reference sequence). This CDR3 is 15 amino acids long. In DNA form, the CDR3 reads TGTGCCAGCAGCCAAATTATACAGAGTCTCTATGGCTACACCTTC. Translated: CASSQIIQSLYGYTF.

DNA for the CDR3: TGTGCCAGCAGCTCTCTAGCGGGGTTCACAGATACGCAGTATTTT. Amino acids: CASSSLAGFTDTQYF. The rearrangement joins TRBV7-2 to TRBJ2-3, with 9 bases matching TRBD2. The CDR3 spans 15 residues. V lost 4 bases to trimming and J lost 2 bases; unmatched junction nucleotides: 4. Per the germline V gene, CDR1 is SGHTA and CDR2 is FQGNSA.

The rearrangement links TRBV10-3 to TRBJ2-7; TRBD1 aligns across 7 bases. The ends lost 5 bases at V and 3 bases at J; junction bases unmatched: 10. Germline V gene sequence: CDR1 ENHRY, CDR2 SYGVKD. CDR3 length: 15 amino acids. The CDR3 sequence is CAISRGWDSNYEQYF. The CDR3 DNA reads TGTGCCATCAGTAGAGGGTGGGACAGTAACTACGAGCAGTACTTC.

This clone is labeled as medium-sized. This chain joins TRBV6-6 and TRBJ2-3, with a weak D call TRBD2 (5 bases). V lost 5 bases and J lost 4, with 13 bases in between. The CDR3 has 14 amino acids. The germline CDR1 and CDR2 sequences are MNHNY and SVGAGI (reference sequence). In nucleotides, the CDR3 is TGTGCCAGCAGTCAGAACGGGATTTCAGATACGCAGTATTTT. Translated: CASSQNGISDTQYF.

V usage is TRBV5-1 and J usage is TRBJ2-7; TRBD2 aligns across 7 bases. Germline V CDR1 and CDR2: SGHRS, YFSETQ. The CDR3 spans 15 residues. V lost 3 bases and J lost 7; bases outside the gene matches: 13. The CDR3 protein is CASSYALGGVEEQYF. DNA of the CDR3: TGCGCCAGCAGCTATGCTCTGGGGGGGGTAGAAGAGCAGTACTTC.

V is TRBV19 and J is TRBJ2-3, with D perhaps TRBD1 (6 bases). Germline CDR1 and CDR2: LNHDA and SQIVND (reference sequence). Between the trimmed V and J ends, which lost 6 bases and 2 bases, there was a span of 15 bases. The CDR3 extends over 15 amino acids. The CDR3 coding sequence is TGTGCCAGTAGGGAGACAGGCTATATCACAGATACGCAGTATTTT. It yields the protein CASRETGYITDTQYF.

The chain joins TRBV6-5 to TRBJ2-7; possibly TRBD1 for D (5 bases). CDR1 and CDR2 from the germline V gene are MNHEY and SVGAGI. V shed 2 bases and J shed 7 bases, with 9 bases lying between them. The CDR3 is 12 residues long. The CDR3 is CASSYRGWEQYF. CDR3 coding DNA: TGTGCCAGCAGTTACAGGGGTTGGGAGCAGTACTTC.

V and J are TRBV5-4 and TRBJ1-3, with 7 bases that match TRBD1. Germline CDR1 reads SGHNT; CDR2 reads YYREEE (reference sequence). CDR3 length equals 17 residues. V dropped 2 bases and J dropped 1; count of bases not matched to a gene: 9. CDR3 residues: CASSLERDSLSGNTIYF. The CDR3 coding sequence is TGTGCCAGCAGCTTAGAAAGGGACAGCCTTTCTGGAAACACCATATATTTT.

The CDR3 coding sequence is TGTGCCAGCAGCGTTAGTCAGGGGCAGGGGACCGGGGAGCTGTTTTTT. Protein sequence: CASSVSQGQGTGELFF. This chain links TRBV9 with TRBJ2-2; tentatively, D is TRBD1 (6 bases). The CDR3 covers 16 residues. The germline V and J ends were trimmed by 2 bases and 5 bases, with 16 bases remaining between them. CDR1 is SGDLS, CDR2 YYNGEE, per germline.

This sequence joins TRBV5-1 and TRBJ1-2; perhaps TRBD1 as D (5 bases). Per the germline V gene, CDR1 is SGHRS and CDR2 is YFSETQ. The CDR3 is 15 amino acids. The V end lost 0 bases, the J end lost 4 bases, and 13 bases lay between the germline ends. CDR3 nucleotide sequence: TGCGCCAGCAGCTTGGAAGCCTCGGGGGGCTATGGCTACACCTTC. Protein: CASSLEASGGYGYTF.

This clone was observed once. The chain links TRBV6-5 to TRBJ2-1; TRBD2 agrees at 7 bases. CDR1 and CDR2 (germline): MNHEY, SVGAGI. The CDR3 length is 14 residues. After removal of 11 bases from V and 7 bases from J, the junction contained 14 bases not matched to a gene. CDR3 nucleotides: TGTGCCGTTGGAGGTGGGGGGGGAAGAAATGAGCAGTTCTTC. Amino acid sequence: CAVGGGGGRNEQFF.

In its sample, this clone was seen a few times. The J gene is TRBJ2-2, the V gene TRBV9, with TRBD2 matching over 16 bases. V gave up 2 bases and J gave up 0 bases; unmatched junction bases: 7. The length of the CDR3 is 20 residues. Germline CDR1 is SGDLS and CDR2 is YYNGEE. CDR3 nucleotide sequence: TGTGCCAGCAGCGTGAGCACCGGGACTAGCGGGGGGGCGAACACCGGGGAGCTGTTTTTT. It specifies CASSVSTGTSGGANTGELFF.

In its sample, this clone was seen a few times. This chain links TRBV5-4 with TRBJ1-2, with D uncertain. CDR1 and CDR2 (germline): SGHNT, YYREEE (reference sequence). The CDR3 spans 13 residues. V lost 4 bases, J lost 0 bases, and 7 bases lay in between. The CDR3 coding sequence is TGTGCCAGCAGCCACCTATCTAACTATGGCTACACCTTC. As protein: CASSHLSNYGYTF.

This chain connects TRBV11-2 to TRBJ1-2; D is possibly TRBD1 (6 bases). Between the trimmed V and J ends, which lost 0 bases and 6 bases, there was a span of 14 bases. Looked up from germline, CDR1 is SGHAT and CDR2 is FQNNGV. This CDR3 spans 15 amino acids. CDR3 in amino acids: CASSLEVAGVNGYTF. CDR3 in DNA: TGTGCCAGCAGCTTAGAGGTCGCAGGGGTGAATGGCTACACCTTC.

The chain couples TRBV6-5 to TRBJ2-3; possible D gene TRBD1, 7 bases. This CDR3 is 15 amino acids long. The germline V gene has CDR1 MNHEY and CDR2 SVGAGI. Between the trimmed V and J ends, which lost 7 bases and 2 bases, there was a span of 16 bases. The CDR3 DNA follows: TGTGCCAGCAAAAAGCAGGGGGGCCCCACAGATACGCAGTATTTT. Its translation is CASKKQGGPTDTQYF.

The chain couples TRBV4-1 to TRBJ2-3; a possible D gene is TRBD1 (8 bases). The CDR3 extends over 15 amino acids. V lost 4 bases and J lost 5, with 16 bases in between. Per the germline V gene, CDR1 is MGHRA and CDR2 is YSYEKL. The CDR3 coding sequence is TGCGCCAGCAGCCGTACGGACAGGGAGGGAGATACGCAGTATTTT. As protein: CASSRTDREGDTQYF.

The chain employs TRBV10-3 and TRBJ1-6; 9 positions match TRBD1. Unmatched junction bases numbered 3, after V lost 8 bases and J lost 7 bases. The germline V gene encodes CDR1 ENHRY and CDR2 SYGVKD. The CDR3 is made up of 13 amino acids. The CDR3 loop is CAIGGQGNSPLHF. The CDR3 bases are TGTGCCATCGGTGGACAGGGGAATTCACCCCTCCACTTT.

V is TRBV2 and J is TRBJ1-3, with D unresolved. CDR1 is SNHLY, CDR2 FYNNEI, per germline. Trimming stripped 1 base from V and 0 bases from J, with 4 bases between. This CDR3 is 14 amino acids long. The CDR3 sequence is CASSEVYSGNTIYF. As DNA, the CDR3 is TGTGCCAGCAGTGAAGTCTACTCTGGAAACACCATATATTTT.

J is TRBJ1-2 and V is TRBV6-5, with D perhaps TRBD1 (6 bases). This CDR3 is 14 amino acids long. Trimming cost V 4 bases and J 6 bases, with 15 bases left between them. Germline V gene lookup returns CDR1 MNHEY and CDR2 SVGAGI. In nucleotides, the CDR3 is TGTGCCAGCAGTTCCACACGGGGGGCAGATGGCTACACCTTC. Translation: CASSSTRGADGYTF.

The V call is TRBV5-1, the J call TRBJ2-6; 7 positions match TRBD1. The V segment lost 2 bases and the J segment 0 bases; nucleotides outside the gene matches: 11. Germline loops: CDR1 SGHRS, CDR2 YFSETQ. The CDR3 totals 19 residues. In DNA form, the CDR3 reads TGCGCCAGCAGCTTCTCTGGACAGGTTCCTCTCTCTGGGGCCAACGTCCTGACTTTC. Protein product: CASSFSGQVPLSGANVLTF. The whole variable domain, filled in from reference TRBV5-1 and TRBJ2-6, reads KAGVTQTPRYLIKTRGQQVTLSCSPISGHRSVSWYQQTPGQGLQFLFEYFSETQRNKGNFPGRFSGRQFSNSRSEMNVSTLELGDSALYLCASSFSGQVPLSGANVLTFGAGSRLTVL.

This sequence joins TRBV12-3 or TRBV12-4 and TRBJ1-1; D ambiguous. V was pared by 8 bases and J by 1 base, with 11 bases between. The CDR3 length is 13 residues. The CDR3 nucleotides are TGTGCCAGCCGTATCGGGGAGAACACTGAAGCTTTCTTT. Protein: CASRIGENTEAFF.

The CDR3 DNA reads TGTGCCAGCAGTAACGACAGGGGGCGCGGATCACCCCTCCACTTT. The encoded protein is CASSNDRGRGSPLHF. The rearrangement uses TRBV6-2 or TRBV6-3 and TRBJ1-6, with 10 bases that match TRBD1. Trimming took 5 bases from V and 10 from J; bases not matched to a gene: 8. This CDR3 has 15 amino acids. CDR1 is MNHEY, CDR2 SVGEGT, per germline.

The chain is built from TRBV7-9 and TRBJ1-1; no definite D call. Germline V gene data show CDR1 as SEHNR and CDR2 as FQNEAQ (reference sequence). V dropped 6 bases and J dropped 0 bases, with 14 bases sitting between them. This CDR3 contains 15 residues. CDR3 DNA sequence: TGTGCCAGCAGTCCTACTCTGGGAGTGAACACTGAAGCTTTCTTT. Its translation: CASSPTLGVNTEAFF.

This chain links TRBV7-2 with TRBJ1-4; possible D gene TRBD1, 6 bases. The CDR3 spans 14 residues. Trimming took 0 bases from V and 5 from J, leaving 7 bases between them. The V gene's germline CDR1 is SGHTA and CDR2 FQGNSA. CDR3 in DNA: TGTGCCAGCAGCTTAGCGGACAGAAATGAAAAACTGTTTTTT. As protein: CASSLADRNEKLFF.